Below are 30 T cell receptor beta chains sequenced from a single sample in a study of T cell responses to AZD1222 COVID-19 vaccine (dated by TCRdb to about 2021). Interpreted using the paper, the time point label stands for: about 28 days (+/-7) after the second vaccine dose. The library was obtained by the immunoSEQ multiplex PCR assay. TCRdb carries this immuneACCESS record with in-frame sequences only. Its versions omit some clonotypes, under half of them owing to an unresolved V gene in the studies checked, with the rest unexplained. The sample has under 50,000 clones on record, approximately 91% of them singletons. Jointly, the top ten make up about 5.7% of the sample. The sample here was peripheral blood, taken 28 days after the second AZD1222 dose. Receptors originate from an adult who received the AZD1222 COVID-19 vaccine.

V gene TRBV12-3 or TRBV12-4 combines with J gene TRBJ2-7, with TRBD1 matching 11 bases. The CDR3 spans 13 residues. With 6 bases clipped from V and 7 bases from J, the junction kept 5 bases outside the gene matches. The CDR3 nucleotides read TGTGCCAGCAGCACGGACAGGGGGCGTGAGCAGTACTTC. Translated, it gives CASSTDRGREQYF.

The gene calls are TRBV3-1 (or the pseudogene TRBV3-2) and TRBJ1-4; the D gene is possibly TRBD1 (6 bases). Germline assignment: CDR1 LGHDT and CDR2 YNNKEL (reference sequence). Trimming stripped 4 bases from V and 5 bases from J, with 11 bases between. This CDR3 comprises 14 residues. The CDR3 coding sequence is TGTGCCAGCAGCCCGAGGACAGTCAATGAAAAACTGTTTTTT. Encoded protein: CASSPRTVNEKLFF.

The V gene is TRBV6-4, the J gene TRBJ1-2; the D gene is possibly TRBD1 (6 bases). This CDR3 comprises 13 residues. Trimming took 5 bases from V and 2 from J, leaving 9 bases between them. The germline CDR1 and CDR2 sequences are MRHNA and SNTAGT. In nucleotides, the CDR3 is TGTGCCAGCAGTCGAACAGGGAACTATGGCTACACCTTC. This gives the protein CASSRTGNYGYTF.

The V call is TRBV19, the J call TRBJ2-3, with 8 bases aligning to TRBD2. Germline V gene data show CDR1 as LNHDA and CDR2 as SQIVND (reference sequence). The trim removed 6 bases at V and 3 bases at J, leaving 11 bases unmatched. The CDR3 extends over 16 amino acids. CDR3 residues: CASRNRKVAGTDTQYF. The CDR3 bases are TGTGCCAGTAGGAATAGGAAGGTAGCGGGAACAGATACGCAGTATTTT.

The CDR3, as DNA: TGTGCCAGCAGCCCGTTGTTAGGGGGGGCCCTTACCAATGAGCAGTTCTTC. Its protein product is CASSPLLGGALTNEQFF. This chain links TRBV3-1 (or the pseudogene TRBV3-2) with TRBJ2-1; D perhaps matches TRBD2 (7 bases). CDR1 LGHDT and CDR2 YNNKEL come from the germline V gene (reference sequence). The ends were cut back, 4 bases at V and 6 bases at J, with 22 bases in the middle. The CDR3 is 17 amino acids.

The chain recombines TRBV3-1 (or the pseudogene TRBV3-2) with TRBJ2-7, with D hard to call. V lost 1 base and J 5 bases, leaving 9 bases between the germline ends. Germline V gives CDR1 LGHDT, CDR2 YNNKEL (reference sequence). The CDR3 covers 13 residues. CDR3 coding DNA: TGTGCCAGCAGCCAAGGTCTGGGAAACGAGCAGTACTTC. It codes for CASSQGLGNEQYF.

The rearrangement links TRBV27 to TRBJ2-6; 9 nucleotides line up with TRBD2. The length of the CDR3 is 19 residues. J gave up 2 bases and V 5 bases, and 13 bases lay outside the gene matches. Germline V gene lookup returns CDR1 MNHEY and CDR2 SMNVEV (reference sequence). CDR3 region: CASSLLRSGSPTGANVLTF. Here the CDR3 DNA reads TGTGCCAGCAGTCTTCTCCGTAGCGGGAGCCCCACTGGGGCCAACGTCCTGACTTTC.

This clone was recorded only once. The chain joins TRBV2 to TRBJ1-1; 10 bases align to TRBD1. The CDR3 runs to 16 residues. CDR1 is SNHLY and CDR2 is FYNNEI in the germline V gene. The V segment lost 7 bases and the J segment 5 bases; nucleotides outside the gene matches: 13. CDR3 sequence reads: CASIAHGTGVRTEAFF. CDR3 DNA sequence: TGTGCCAGCATTGCACACGGGACAGGGGTTCGGACTGAAGCTTTCTTT.

V gene TRBV10-3 combines with J gene TRBJ1-3; D remains unclear. Germline V CDR1 and CDR2: ENHRY, SYGVKD. V was shortened by 0 bases and J by 3 bases, with 0 bases between the two germline ends. This CDR3 has 12 amino acids. The CDR3 nucleotides read TGTGCCATCAGTGAGTCTGGAAACACCATATATTTT. The encoded protein is CAISESGNTIYF.

The genes are TRBV3-1 (or the pseudogene TRBV3-2) and TRBJ1-4, with a tentative D call TRBD1 (5 bases). Germline V gene lookup returns CDR1 LGHDT and CDR2 YNNKEL (reference sequence). The V end lost 7 bases, the J end lost 5 bases, and 11 bases lay between the germline ends. The CDR3 loop spans 13 amino acids. In DNA form, the CDR3 reads TGTGCCAGCATGGGACTCCCGAATGAAAAACTGTTTTTT. Its protein product is CASMGLPNEKLFF.

The CDR3 coding sequence is TGTGCCAGCGGGGGAGGGGGACAGCCCCAGCATTTT. The encoded protein is CASGGGGQPQHF. V gene TRBV6-5 combines with J gene TRBJ1-5; tentative D call: TRBD1 (6 bases). There are 12 residues in the CDR3. Germline V gene data show CDR1 as MNHEY and CDR2 as SVGAGI. The V and J ends lost 8 bases and 7 bases respectively, with 12 bases between them.

This clone was counted once. As DNA, the CDR3 is TGCGCCAGCAGCCACCCTGAGGAGGGGCGGGAAGCTTTCTTT. It yields the protein CASSHPEEGREAFF. This sequence joins TRBV5-1 and TRBJ1-1; possibly TRBD1 for D (5 bases). Germline lookup yields CDR1 SGHRS and CDR2 YFSETQ. V gave up 4 bases and J gave up 8 bases, with 18 bases separating them. This CDR3 has 14 amino acids.

J is TRBJ2-7 and V is TRBV9, with 12 bases aligning to TRBD1. In germline, CDR1 is SGDLS, CDR2 YYNGEE. The V gene end was trimmed by 2 bases and the J gene end by 0 bases; junction bases not matched to a gene: 3. The CDR3 sequence is 16 residues long. CDR3 nucleotides: TGTGCCAGCAGCGTTGGGACAGGGGGCGCCTCCTACGAGCAGTACTTC. It translates to CASSVGTGGASYEQYF.

This clone was seen just once. This chain links TRBV7-8 with TRBJ1-2, with D maybe TRBD1 (6 bases). Trimming cost V 2 bases and J 2 bases, with 12 bases left between them. This CDR3 has 15 amino acids. The germline gives CDR1 SGHVS, CDR2 FQNEAQ. CDR3 residues: CASSLSGDINYGYTF. The CDR3 DNA reads TGTGCCAGCAGCTTAAGCGGGGACATCAACTATGGCTACACCTTC.

This clone was seen a single time. The chain combines TRBV6-1 with TRBJ1-1; D is unresolved. The CDR3 length is 13 residues. Per germline, CDR1 MNHNS and CDR2 SASEGT. V gave up 1 base and J gave up 1 base, with 4 bases separating them. The CDR3: CASSEVGNTEAFF. The CDR3 DNA is TGTGCCAGCAGTGAAGTCGGGAACACTGAAGCTTTCTTT.

This clone was observed a few times. The chain employs TRBV6-1 and TRBJ2-7; weak D call: TRBD2 (6 bases). The CDR3 contains 14 residues. V was pared by 2 bases and J by 3 bases, with 11 bases between. The V gene's germline CDR1 is MNHNS and CDR2 SASEGT. The CDR3 nucleotides are TGTGCCAGCAGTGAATATCGGGGACTCTACGAGCAGTACTTC. It specifies CASSEYRGLYEQYF.

The rearrangement links TRBV10-2 to TRBJ1-1, with 8 nucleotides matching TRBD1. This CDR3 contains 15 residues. The V segment lost 4 bases and the J segment 1 base; nucleotides outside the gene matches: 5. The germline V gene has CDR1 WSHSY and CDR2 SAAADI. The CDR3 DNA is TGCGCCAGCAGTGCCCAGGGGGCGAGGAACACTGAAGCTTTCTTT. Its protein product is CASSAQGARNTEAFF.

The rearrangement joins TRBV4-3 to TRBJ2-7; possibly TRBD1 or TRBD2 for D (5 bases each). V lost 0 bases to trimming and J lost 2 bases, with 14 bases between them. The CDR3 sequence is 16 residues long. CDR1 is LGHNA, CDR2 YSLEER, per germline. The CDR3: CASSQEVGRVTYEQYF. The CDR3 bases are TGCGCCAGCAGCCAAGAGGTGGGGCGGGTTACCTACGAGCAGTACTTC.

J is TRBJ1-1 and V is TRBV6-5, with D perhaps matching TRBD1 (5 bases). The CDR3 has 15 residues. From germline, CDR1 is MNHEY and CDR2 SVGAGI. Trimming cost V 0 bases and J 5 bases, with 13 bases left between them. The CDR3 DNA is TGTGCCAGCAGTTACTCGGGTCAGCGGGGGACTGAAGCTTTCTTT. Its translation: CASSYSGQRGTEAFF.

This chain connects TRBV5-6 to TRBJ2-4; weak D call: TRBD1 (5 bases). Germline V gene lookup returns CDR1 SGHDT and CDR2 YYEEEE. V lost 4 bases and J 3 bases, leaving 14 bases between the germline ends. This CDR3 comprises 15 residues. The CDR3 is CASSRRVLDKNIQYF. CDR3 DNA sequence: TGTGCCAGCAGCCGCAGGGTACTGGACAAAAACATTCAGTACTTC.

V gene TRBV6-5 combines with J gene TRBJ1-2; 7 positions match TRBD1. Germline lookup yields CDR1 MNHEY and CDR2 SVGAGI. The CDR3 is 14 amino acids. V lost 2 bases, J lost 3 bases, and 3 bases stayed unmatched. The DNA of the CDR3 is TGTGCCAGCAGTTACCTGACAGGGCACTATGGCTACACCTTC. Encoded protein: CASSYLTGHYGYTF.

The genes are TRBV6-2 or TRBV6-3 and TRBJ2-1, with D maybe TRBD2 (6 bases). Looked up from germline, CDR1 is MNHEY and CDR2 is SVGEGT. V shed 4 bases and J shed 11 bases, with 12 bases lying between them. The CDR3 has 12 residues. The CDR3 bases are TGTGCCAGCAGTTCACACCGCGGGAAGCAGTTCTTC. This codes for CASSSHRGKQFF.

The CDR3 DNA is TGTGCCAGCAGCCCCGGGAGAGATAATCAGCCCCAGCATTTT. Translation: CASSPGRDNQPQHF. The chain recombines TRBV7-2 with TRBJ1-5; D ambiguous. CDR3 size: 14 residues. CDR1 is SGHTA and CDR2 is FQGNSA in the germline V gene. Trimming took off 5 bases at V and 4 bases at J, with 12 bases between the two ends.

The rearrangement links TRBV24-1 to TRBJ2-7, with 12 bases lining up with TRBD1. The CDR3 has 15 amino acids. J was trimmed by 7 bases and V by 2 bases; bases with no gene match: 5. CDR1 KGHDR and CDR2 SFDVKD come from the germline V gene. The CDR3 DNA follows: TGTGCCACCAGTGATTCCGGGACAGGGGGCAGGGAGCAGTACTTC. The encoded protein is CATSDSGTGGREQYF.

This chain links TRBV7-2 with TRBJ1-4; 10 bases are shared with TRBD1. This CDR3 has 18 residues. V lost 4 bases, J lost 2 bases, and 10 bases stayed unmatched. In germline, CDR1 is SGHTA, CDR2 FQGNSA. CDR3 nucleotides: TGTGCCAGCAGCTGGGACAGGGGATCGGTGGTGACTAATGAAAAACTGTTTTTT. Residues: CASSWDRGSVVTNEKLFF.

There are a few counts of this clone. The J gene is TRBJ2-7, the V gene TRBV12-5; D is possibly TRBD1 (6 bases). Trimming took off 0 bases at V and 3 bases at J, with 18 bases between the two ends. CDR1 LGHNT and CDR2 FRNRAP come from the germline V gene. CDR3 size: 17 residues. CDR3 residues: CASGLVTLEGDHYEQYF. CDR3 in DNA: TGTGCTAGTGGTTTGGTCACCCTCGAGGGGGACCACTACGAGCAGTACTTC. The full variable domain, in which reference TRBV12-5 and TRBJ2-7 provide the parts outside the CDR3, is DARVTQTPRHKVTEMGQEVTMRCQPILGHNTVFWYRQTMMQGLELLAYFRNRAPLDDSGMPKDRFSAEMPDATLATLKIQPSEPRDSAVYFCASGLVTLEGDHYEQYFGPGTRLTVT.

The chain carries TRBV11-2 and TRBJ1-2; 7 bases are a match to TRBD1. Germline V gene lookup returns CDR1 SGHAT and CDR2 FQNNGV. The CDR3 is 13 amino acids. With V trimmed by 4 bases and J by 4 bases, 3 bases remained unmatched. The CDR3 DNA reads as TGTGCCAGCAGCTCTCGGGACAGCTATGGCTACACCTTC. Translated, it gives CASSSRDSYGYTF.

The genes are TRBV7-9 and TRBJ2-6; 7 bases fit TRBD2. The CDR3 has 15 residues. Unmatched junction bases numbered 3, after V lost 6 bases and J lost 1 base. CDR1 is SEHNR and CDR2 is FQNEAQ in the germline V gene (reference sequence). In nucleotides, the CDR3 is TGTGCCAGCAGGGGAGGGGCATCTGGGGCCAACGTCCTGACTTTC. Protein product: CASRGGASGANVLTF.

The chain couples TRBV3-1 (or the pseudogene TRBV3-2) to TRBJ2-5; 9 bases fit TRBD2. CDR3 length: 16 residues. V was clipped by 4 bases and J by 4 bases; unmatched bases: 10. From germline, CDR1 is LGHDT and CDR2 YNNKEL (reference sequence). Here the CDR3 DNA reads TGTGCCAGCAGCCGCCGGGGGAGCGGGGGGACAGAGACCCAGTACTTC. Protein product: CASSRRGSGGTETQYF.

The chain joins TRBV4-1 to TRBJ1-4, with 7 bases lining up with TRBD1. Germline trimming cut 1 base from V and 4 bases from J; bases unmatched to any gene: 3. Germline V gene sequence: CDR1 MGHRA, CDR2 YSYEKL. This CDR3 has 15 amino acids. The DNA of the CDR3 is TGCGCCAGCAGCCAAGTTGGGACAGTTAATGAAAAACTGTTTTTT. Translation gives CASSQVGTVNEKLFF.